A selection of T cell receptor beta chains follows, all from one sample in a study of CD8 T cells in ankylosing spondylitis. TCRdb reprocessed the 5' RACE reads with MiXCR, giving one entry per CDR3 protein. The table shows about 240,000 distinct CDR3 sequences, with under 8.5% occurring only once. Sequences were obtained from blood, either unsorted or a sorted T cell fraction (not recorded which). All receptors come from a female donor with ankylosing spondylitis or in good health (not recorded which). Both conserved end residues are part of each CDR3. The order of the fields is V gene, J gene, CDR3 protein.

>TRBV5-1|TRBJ1-1
CASSLKMGASTEAFF
>TRBV18|TRBJ2-3
CASSPGGEGTDTQYF
>TRBV20-1|TRBJ2-2
CSARDNKGTGELFF
>TRBV4-3|TRBJ2-7
CASTLSLGGPYEQYF
>TRBV5-1|TRBJ2-1
CASSALGGTHNNEQFF
>TRBV4-3|TRBJ2-1
CASSRGGRAAWPRSYNEQFF
>TRBV5-1|TRBJ2-1
CASSLGGVPEQFF
>TRBV7-7|TRBJ2-3
CASSPGGLDTQYF
>TRBV7-9|TRBJ2-2
CASSFFGSGELFF
>TRBV20-1|TRBJ1-2
CSAHNLDRGTYGYTF
>TRBV7-8|TRBJ2-1
CASSRGLAGESEQFF
>TRBV7-6|TRBJ2-2
CASSSDSRVPPIF
>TRBV29-1|TRBJ2-1
CSAREGAHNEQFF
>TRBV7-3|TRBJ2-5
CASSSRTSGRETQETQYF
>TRBV7-7|TRBJ2-5
CASSSALDWETQYF
>TRBV29-1|TRBJ1-2
CSVGGTALYGYTF
>TRBV5-1|TRBJ2-3
CASSLDSDRDVDTQYF
>TRBV11-1|TRBJ2-1
CASSFTGGPRSSYNEQFF
>TRBV20-1|TRBJ2-1
CSAREGLAGGPGYNEQFF
>TRBV11-3|TRBJ2-1
CASSLGASGRANEQFF
>TRBV7-6|TRBJ2-1
CASSLANPLSVDNEQFF
>TRBV27|TRBJ2-5
CASSPIQGLQETQYF